The 29 T cell receptor beta chains below come from one sample, sequenced in a study of T cells in women clearing cervical HPV infection. Profiled with immunoSEQ multiplex PCR; TCRdb holds only in-frame clones, not every one. Here the sample table reports approximately 28,000 clones. What was sequenced was blood buffy coat. The source of these receptors is a woman aged 18 to 75 with a cervical HPV16 infection that either progressed to CIN3+ or cleared (not recorded which).

The CDR3 DNA, read in part, is TGTGCCTGGGTTAAAAGGCGCAATCAGCCC. It encodes CAWVKRRNQP. The CDR3, in full, reads CAWVKRRNQPQHF. The chain couples TRBV30 to TRBJ1-5; D uncertain. The CDR3 goes on 3 residues after the read ends, and that part is filled in from the germline J gene. Trimming removed 5 bases from V and 2 bases from J, with 10 bases in between. The CDR3 is made up of 13 amino acids. Germline CDR1 GTSNPN, CDR2 SVGIG (reference sequence).

CDR3 DNA, as far as it was read: TGTGCCAGCAGCGCGACAGGGTTGAATTCACCC. This translates into CASSATGLNSP. The whole CDR3 is CASSATGLNSPLHF. The V call is TRBV14, the J call TRBJ1-6, with 7 bases aligning to TRBD1. With the read ending 3 residues before the CDR3 end, the germline J gene is used to fill in that end. Germline assignment: CDR1 SGHDN and CDR2 FVKESK. V shed 5 bases and J 7 bases; nucleotides not matched to a gene: 5. This CDR3 is 14 amino acids long.

Note on this clone: The read ends 3 residues before the CDR3 terminus; that terminus is restored from the germline J gene. The chain uses TRBV4-2 and TRBJ1-1; possibly TRBD1 for D (5 bases). The CDR3 is 14 amino acids. Looked up from germline, CDR1 is LGHNA and CDR2 is YNFKEQ. The germline V and J ends were trimmed by 1 base and 1 base, with 7 bases remaining between them. The sequenced part of the CDR3 DNA is TGTGCCAGCAGCCAAGGTGACAGGAACACTGAA. Residues: CASSQGDRNTE. The full-length CDR3 reads as CASSQGDRNTEAFF.

A remark on this clone: With the read ending 3 residues before the CDR3 end, the germline J gene is used to fill in that end. The chain uses TRBV20-1 and TRBJ2-3; 15 bases map to TRBD2. V was clipped by 7 bases and J by 6 bases; unmatched bases: 8. Germline assignment: CDR1 DFQATT and CDR2 SNEGSKA (reference sequence). The CDR3 is 15 residues long. The sequenced part of the CDR3 DNA is TGCAGTGTTACCGGGACTAGCGGGGGGTGGGATACG. Translated: CSVTGTSGGWDT. The whole CDR3 is CSVTGTSGGWDTQYF.

The sequenced CDR3 bases are TGTGCCAGCAGTGAAGACACAAGTTTCAATCAGCCC. Protein sequence: CASSEDTSFNQP. The full CDR3 reads CASSEDTSFNQPQHF. The V gene is TRBV6-1, the J gene TRBJ1-5; D is unresolved. The read ends 3 residues before the CDR3 terminus; that terminus is restored from the germline J gene. The germline V gene encodes CDR1 MNHNS and CDR2 SASEGT. With 1 base removed from V and 3 bases from J, the gap between germline ends came to 10 bases. The CDR3 has 15 amino acids.

To note about this clone: Sequencing ends 3 residues short of the CDR3 end; the germline J gene provides the rest. The J gene is TRBJ2-5, the V gene TRBV4-2, with 7 bases aligning to TRBD1. The CDR3 totals 15 residues. The trim removed 3 bases at V and 3 bases at J, leaving 7 bases unmatched. CDR1 and CDR2 (germline): LGHNA, YNFKEQ. Partial CDR3 DNA: TGTGCCAGCAGCCACATGACTACAGGGGAAGAGACC. It translates to CASSHMTTGEET. The entire CDR3 is CASSHMTTGEETQYF.

With regard to this clone: The CDR3 extends 3 residues past the end of the read, so its final part is completed from the germline J gene. The chain recombines TRBV7-8 with TRBJ1-1; 9 positions match TRBD1. The J segment lost 0 bases and the V segment lost 4 bases, leaving 6 bases of the junction unmatched. This CDR3 contains 16 residues. Germline V gene data show CDR1 as SGHVS and CDR2 as FQNEAQ. The sequenced CDR3 bases are TGTGCCAGCAGCTCCGGGACAGGGAGGTTGAACACTGAA. Amino acids: CASSSGTGRLNTE. The CDR3 reads in full as CASSSGTGRLNTEAFF.

CDR3 amino acids: CASSPTNPTIITDTQYF. The sequenced part of the CDR3 DNA is TGCGCCAGCAGCCCCACCAACCCTACTATTATCACAGATACG. This rearrangement joins TRBV5-1 to TRBJ2-3; D gene ambiguous. The read halts 3 residues ahead of the CDR3 end, with the missing end drawn from the germline J gene. Per germline, CDR1 SGHRS and CDR2 YFSETQ. V was shortened by 4 bases and J by 2 bases, with 20 bases between the two germline ends. The CDR3 has 17 amino acids.

In the case of this clone: The read gets to within 3 residues of the CDR3 end, and the germline J gene fills in the rest. This sequence joins TRBV5-4 and TRBJ2-5, with 7 bases that match TRBD2. This CDR3 region has 16 residues. J gave up 5 bases and V 1 base, and 11 bases lay outside the gene matches. The V gene's germline CDR1 is SGHNT and CDR2 YYREEE (reference sequence). CDR3 in amino acids: CASSLNAGAGEETQYF. The part of the CDR3 DNA that was read is TGTGCCAGCAGCTTGAACGCTGGGGCGGGGGAGGAGACC.

For this clone: The same CDR3 is also encoded by other DNA sequences in this sample. The sequenced part of the CDR3 DNA is TGTGCCAGCTCACCACATGCTGGACAGGGCCGCTGGAAAAATTCACCC. Translating it yields CASSPHAGQGRWKNSP. The entire CDR3 is CASSPHAGQGRWKNSPLHF. The V gene is TRBV18, the J gene TRBJ1-6, with 8 bases aligning to TRBD1. The CDR3 goes on 3 residues after the read ends, and that part is filled in from the germline J gene. V shed 1 base, J shed 7 bases, and the junction held 15 bases outside the gene matches. The CDR3 contains 19 residues. Germline V gene lookup returns CDR1 KGHSH and CDR2 LQKENI.

The CDR3: CASGGYQETQYF. The sequenced part of the CDR3 DNA is TGTGCCAGCGGGGGCTACCAAGAGACC. The genes are TRBV7-2 and TRBJ2-5; D might be TRBD1 (6 bases). The read falls 3 residues short of the CDR3 end, and the missing part is taken from the germline J gene. The CDR3 totals 12 residues. Germline V gives CDR1 SGHTA, CDR2 FQGNSA. Trimming pared 8 bases from V and 0 bases from J, leaving 7 bases between.

Points on this clone: The CDR3 end is not reached by the read, which stops 3 residues before it; the germline J gene fills it in. The chain couples TRBV5-6 to TRBJ2-7, with 7 bases that match TRBD1. V dropped 2 bases and J dropped 3; count of bases not matched to a gene: 8. Per the germline V gene, CDR1 is SGHDT and CDR2 is YYEEEE. The CDR3 has 15 amino acids. The CDR3 sequence is CASSFMTAGGYEQYF. The sequenced part of the CDR3 DNA is TGTGCCAGCAGCTTTATGACAGCAGGGGGCTACGAG.

In the case of this clone: The CDR3 is cut off 3 residues early in the read; its end comes from the germline J gene. Distinct nucleotide sequences in the sample also encode this CDR3. The chain joins TRBV18 to TRBJ2-7, with 9 bases lining up with TRBD1. Trimming at V came to 3 bases and at J to 2 bases, leaving 2 bases not matched to a gene. Germline CDR1 and CDR2: KGHSH and LQKENI. The CDR3 runs 14 residues. The sequenced part of the CDR3 DNA is TGTGCCAGCTCACCGGGACAGGGAGCCTACGAG. Translating gives CASSPGQGAYE. The whole CDR3 reads CASSPGQGAYEQYF.

In the case of this clone: The CDR3 end lies 3 residues beyond the end of the read and is filled in from the germline J gene. This chain links TRBV30 with TRBJ2-5; D is perhaps TRBD2 (6 bases). With 3 bases removed from V and 5 bases from J, the gap between germline ends came to 13 bases. The V gene's germline CDR1 is GTSNPN and CDR2 SVGIG (reference sequence). CDR3 length: 13 amino acids. The chain's CDR3 is CAWSLGGWETQYF. The part of the CDR3 DNA that was read is TGTGCCTGGAGCCTGGGGGGTTGGGAGACC.

As concerns this clone: The CDR3 is cut off 3 residues early in the read; its end comes from the germline J gene. The gene calls are TRBV2 and TRBJ1-2; the D gene is possibly TRBD1 (6 bases). The CDR3 is 13 residues long. Germline assignment: CDR1 SNHLY and CDR2 FYNNEI. V dropped 3 bases and J dropped 4 bases, with 9 bases sitting between them. This CDR3 is CASSETGPYGYTF. Incomplete CDR3 DNA: TGTGCCAGCAGTGAGACAGGCCCCTATGGC.

On this clone itself: The read is 3 residues too short to cover the CDR3 end, so that end is filled in from the germline J gene. The rearrangement uses TRBV30 and TRBJ2-5, with a tentative D call TRBD2 (6 bases). The CDR3 loop spans 13 amino acids. Looked up from germline, CDR1 is GTSNPN and CDR2 is SVGIG (reference sequence). The V and J ends lost 1 base and 2 bases respectively, with 8 bases between them. The CDR3: CAWSETSQETQYF. The DNA read from the CDR3 is TGTGCCTGGAGTGAGACTAGTCAAGAGACC. The complete variable domain, with remaining parts taken from reference TRBV30 and TRBJ2-5, reads SQTIHQWPATLVQPVGSPLSLECTVEGTSNPNLYWYRQAAGRGLQLLFYSVGIGQISSEVPQNLSASRPQDRQFILSSKKLLLSDSGFYLCAWSETSQETQYFGPGTRLLVL.

The part of the CDR3 DNA that was read is TGTGCCAGCAGCTCCGACAGGGGGCTAGAGACC. Translating gives CASSSDRGLET. The full-length CDR3 reads as CASSSDRGLETQYF. The rearrangement joins TRBV11-2 to TRBJ2-5; 10 positions match TRBD1. The sequence runs out 3 residues before the end of the CDR3; the remainder is reconstructed from the germline J gene. The CDR3 is 14 residues long. CDR1 and CDR2 from the germline V gene are SGHAT and FQNNGV. The V and J ends lost 4 bases and 4 bases, in that order; junction bases with no gene match: 3.

Note on this clone: The read terminates 3 residues ahead of where the CDR3 ends, so the germline J gene completes it. The chain links TRBV20-1 to TRBJ2-7, with 7 bases lining up with TRBD2. J gave up 4 bases and V 0 bases, and 0 bases lay outside the gene matches. Per germline, CDR1 DFQATT and CDR2 SNEGSKA (reference sequence). CDR3 size: 12 residues. The CDR3 bases that were read are TGCAGTGCTAGAGAGCGGGAGTACGAG. This sequence encodes CSAREREYE. Given in full, the CDR3 is CSAREREYEQYF.

To note about this clone: The read comes to an end 3 residues before the CDR3 does, leaving the germline J gene to fill in the end. The chain joins TRBV4-1 to TRBJ2-3; 8 nucleotides align to TRBD1. After removal of 2 bases from V and 2 bases from J, the junction contained 9 bases not matched to a gene. The CDR3 length is 17 residues. Germline V gene data show CDR1 as MGHRA and CDR2 as YSYEKL. CDR3 loop: CASSQRDRGVATDTQYF. CDR3 DNA, as far as it was read: TGCGCCAGCAGCCAAAGAGACAGGGGAGTAGCCACAGATACG.

A word on this clone: The CDR3 extends 3 residues past the end of the read, so its final part is completed from the germline J gene. The chain uses TRBV7-9 and TRBJ1-2; tentatively, D is TRBD1 (5 bases). Germline V gives CDR1 SEHNR, CDR2 FQNEAQ (reference sequence). This CDR3 has 14 residues. Trimming removed 1 base at V and 5 bases at J, with 11 bases between. CDR3 DNA (partial): TGTGCCAGCAGCTTAGAAGGGGCGGATTATGGC. This codes for CASSLEGADYG. The whole CDR3 reads CASSLEGADYGYTF.

On this clone: The sequence runs out 3 residues before the end of the CDR3; the remainder is reconstructed from the germline J gene. The rearrangement uses TRBV18 and TRBJ1-2; 8 bases are shared with TRBD1. CDR3 length: 14 residues. The germline CDR1 and CDR2 sequences are KGHSH and LQKENI. The DNA read from the CDR3 is TGTGCCAGCTCACCACCAAACAGGGGGATGGAC. Translation gives CASSPPNRGMD. The CDR3 as a whole reads CASSPPNRGMDYTF. Supplemented by reference TRBV18 and TRBJ1-2, the full variable domain reads NAGVMQNPRHLVRRRGQEARLRCSPMKGHSHVYWYRQLPEEGLKFMVYLQKENIIDESGMPKERFSAEFPKEGPSILRIQQVVRGDSAAYFCASSPPNRGMDYTFGSGTRLTVV.

As concerns this clone: The CDR3 is cut off 3 residues early in the read; its end comes from the germline J gene. This chain joins TRBV6-2 or TRBV6-3 and TRBJ2-7, with unresolved D. V dropped 3 bases and J dropped 2 bases, with 11 bases sitting between them. This CDR3 is built from 14 residues. CDR1 is MNHEY and CDR2 is SVGEGT in the germline V gene. CDR3 DNA, as far as it was read: TGTGCCAGCAGTTATGACTGGCGGCCCTACGAG. It yields the protein CASSYDWRPYE. The full CDR3 protein reads CASSYDWRPYEQYF.

As to this clone: The CDR3 extends 3 residues past the end of the read, so its final part is completed from the germline J gene. The chain couples TRBV30 to TRBJ1-5, with D tentatively TRBD1 (5 bases). This CDR3 is 13 amino acids long. Trimming took off 3 bases at V and 5 bases at J, with 11 bases between the two ends. Germline CDR1 reads GTSNPN; CDR2 reads SVGIG (reference sequence). CDR3 amino acids: CAWSQGSDQPQHF. CDR3 DNA (partial): TGTGCCTGGAGCCAGGGTTCCGATCAGCCC.

Points on this clone: The CDR3 extends 3 residues past the end of the read, so its final part is completed from the germline J gene. This chain connects TRBV6-1 to TRBJ2-1, with unresolved D. Trimming removed 3 bases from V and 4 bases from J, with 4 bases in between. Germline V gene data show CDR1 as MNHNS and CDR2 as SASEGT. The CDR3 is 12 residues long. This CDR3 is CASSDLYNEQFF. The sequenced part of the CDR3 DNA is TGTGCCAGCAGTGATCTATACAATGAG.

To note about this clone: The sequenced fragment ends 3 residues before the CDR3 boundary, so the rest is inferred from the germline J gene. The chain couples TRBV5-1 to TRBJ2-2; 8 bases agree with TRBD2. Germline trimming cut 5 bases from V and 2 bases from J; bases unmatched to any gene: 8. The CDR3 is made up of 16 amino acids. The V gene's germline CDR1 is SGHRS and CDR2 YFSETQ. The CDR3 is CASSGNAGGNTGELFF. CDR3 DNA, as far as it was read: TGCGCCAGCAGTGGCAATGCGGGGGGAAACACCGGGGAG. Full variable domain (rest looked up from reference TRBV5-1 and TRBJ2-2): KAGVTQTPRYLIKTRGQQVTLSCSPISGHRSVSWYQQTPGQGLQFLFEYFSETQRNKGNFPGRFSGRQFSNSRSEMNVSTLELGDSALYLCASSGNAGGNTGELFFGEGSRLTVL.

Details on this clone: Read data end 3 residues before the CDR3 end; the end is taken from the germline J gene. The chain carries TRBV7-6 and TRBJ2-1; D is possibly TRBD2 (6 bases). The CDR3 contains 15 residues. V gave up 1 base and J gave up 5 bases, with 12 bases separating them. Germline CDR1 is SGHVS and CDR2 is FNYEAQ. CDR3 sequence: CASSLGDFENNEQFF. CDR3 bases read: TGTGCCAGCAGCTTAGGGGACTTCGAGAACAATGAG.

A remark on this clone: The read ends 3 residues before the CDR3 terminus; that terminus is restored from the germline J gene. This chain joins TRBV5-1 and TRBJ1-1; D may be TRBD1 (6 bases). CDR1 is SGHRS, CDR2 YFSETQ, per germline. With 7 bases removed from V and 6 bases from J, the gap between germline ends came to 16 bases. The CDR3 has 13 amino acids. The CDR3 DNA, read in part, is TGCGCCAGCTCTCCACAACAGGGCTCTGAA. This sequence encodes CASSPQQGSE. The CDR3 in full is CASSPQQGSEAFF.

Worth noting for this clone: Read data end 3 residues before the CDR3 end; the end is taken from the germline J gene. The chain links TRBV18 to TRBJ1-1, with TRBD1 identical over 7 bases. The length of the CDR3 is 15 residues. After removal of 3 bases from V and 3 bases from J, the junction contained 7 bases not matched to a gene. The germline V gene has CDR1 KGHSH and CDR2 LQKENI. The CDR3 protein is CASSPTTGLDTEAFF. The sequenced part of the CDR3 DNA is TGTGCCAGCTCACCGACGACAGGGTTAGACACTGAA.

Concerning this clone: The read stops 3 residues short of the end of the CDR3; the missing end is completed from the germline J gene. The J gene is TRBJ2-5, the V gene TRBV19; 10 bases are a match to TRBD2. Germline assignment: CDR1 LNHDA and CDR2 SQIVND (reference sequence). V was clipped by 4 bases and J by 2 bases; unmatched bases: 7. The CDR3 has 16 amino acids. The CDR3 DNA, read in part, is TGTGCCAGTAGTAAAAATAGCGGGGGGTATCAAGAGACC. This sequence encodes CASSKNSGGYQET. The entire CDR3 protein reads CASSKNSGGYQETQYF.